This entry features one T cell receptor (beta chain) sequence. One end of the junction varies from germline; a read error may be responsible. Other nucleotide sequences from this sample produce the same CDR3. The data belong to a study of OX40 agonist ivuxolimab in advanced cancers. Systemic immunosuppression or autoimmune disease history was grounds to exclude patients. Using immunoSEQ multiplex PCR, the repertoire was profiled, and TCRdb retains in-frame clones only, with some absent. The sample records 60,000 to 70,000 clones, about 88% being singletons. The CDR3 is 15 amino acids. Germline V gives CDR1 SGHTA, CDR2 FQGNSA.

The sequence was collected from an adult with an advanced solid tumor such as melanoma, head and neck, liver or kidney cancer. The rearrangement links TRBV7-2 to TRBJ2-5; the D gene is possibly TRBD2 (5 bases). The sequencing here drew on CD4+ or CD8+ T cells sorted from blood, taken in a trial of the OX40 agonist ivuxolimab. This CDR3 is CASSLRRENQETQYF. The CDR3 DNA reads as TGTGCTAGCAGCTTGCGACGGGAAAACCAAGAGACCCAGTACTTC.